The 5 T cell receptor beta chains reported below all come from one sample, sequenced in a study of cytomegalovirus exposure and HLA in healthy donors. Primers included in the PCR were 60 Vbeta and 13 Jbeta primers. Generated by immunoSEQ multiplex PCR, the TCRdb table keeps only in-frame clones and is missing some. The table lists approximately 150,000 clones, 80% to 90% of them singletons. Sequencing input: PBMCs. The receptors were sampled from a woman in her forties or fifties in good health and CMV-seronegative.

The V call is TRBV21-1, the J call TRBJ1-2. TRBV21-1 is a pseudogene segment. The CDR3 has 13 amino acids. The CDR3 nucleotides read TGTGCCAGCAGCAAATCGGGGTACTATGGCTACACCTTC. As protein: CASSKSGYYGYTF.

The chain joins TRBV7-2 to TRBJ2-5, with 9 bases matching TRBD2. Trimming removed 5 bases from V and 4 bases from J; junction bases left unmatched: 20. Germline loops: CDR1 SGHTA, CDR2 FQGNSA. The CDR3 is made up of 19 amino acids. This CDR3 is CASSLSPSLAGSVGETQYF. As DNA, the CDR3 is TGTGCCAGCAGCCTATCGCCCTCCCTAGCGGGGTCTGTAGGAGAGACCCAGTACTTC. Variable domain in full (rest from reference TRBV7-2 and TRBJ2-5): GAGVSQSPSNKVTEKGKDVELRCDPISGHTALYWYRQSLGQGLEFLIYFQGNSAPDKSGLPSDRFSAERTGGSVSTLTIQRTQQEDSAVYLCASSLSPSLAGSVGETQYFGPGTRLLVL.

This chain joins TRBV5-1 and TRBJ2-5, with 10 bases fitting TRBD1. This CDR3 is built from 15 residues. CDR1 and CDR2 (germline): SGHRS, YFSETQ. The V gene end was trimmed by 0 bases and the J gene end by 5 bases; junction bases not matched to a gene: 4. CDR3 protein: CASSLAGTGEETQYF. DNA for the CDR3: TGCGCCAGCAGCTTGGCCGGGACAGGGGAGGAGACCCAGTACTTC.

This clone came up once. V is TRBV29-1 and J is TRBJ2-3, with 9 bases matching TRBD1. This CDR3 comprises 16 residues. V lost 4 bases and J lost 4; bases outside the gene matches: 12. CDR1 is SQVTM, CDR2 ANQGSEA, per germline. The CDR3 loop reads CSVVALEQGAADTQYF. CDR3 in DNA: TGCAGCGTTGTAGCGTTAGAACAGGGGGCGGCAGATACGCAGTATTTT.

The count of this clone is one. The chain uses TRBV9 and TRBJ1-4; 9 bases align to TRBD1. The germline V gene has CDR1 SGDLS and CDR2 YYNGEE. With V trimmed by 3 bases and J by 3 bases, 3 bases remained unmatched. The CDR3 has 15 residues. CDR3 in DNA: TGTGCCAGCAGCGAACAGGGGGCACCTAATGAAAAACTGTTTTTT. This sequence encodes CASSEQGAPNEKLFF.